This T cell receptor (beta chain) was retrieved from a study of blood T cell repertoires in COVID-19. Study in general: PBMCs, B-cell-depleted T cells, or T cells were the source of the cDNA or gDNA that made up the material.

The CDR3 totals 14 residues. Trimming took 0 bases from V and 15 from J; bases not matched to a gene: 10. CDR1 LGHDT and CDR2 YNNKEL come from the germline V gene (reference sequence). Per the original data handling: Amplified reference gene primers provided the basis for estimating nucleated cell counts. Here immunoSEQ multiplex PCR was the method, and the copy in TCRdb shows in-frame clones only, minus some. V and J calls plus clone size are reproduced from that table; the DNA served to infer D and trimming. The sample contains around 200,000 clones, roughly 89% of which appear only once. The source of this sequence is a man aged 60-69 years who had recovered from COVID-19. Sequenced: peripheral blood. V is TRBV3-1 (or the pseudogene TRBV3-2) and J is TRBJ2-1, with TRBD2 matching 8 bases. The CDR3 is CASSQDSLAGSRFF. The CDR3 DNA is TGTGCCAGCAGCCAAGATAGCCTAGCGGGTTCGCGGTTCTTC.